This section outlines one T cell receptor (beta chain) sequence together with its context. This sample includes further DNA sequences coding for the same CDR3. Cells designated naive CD8 were CD45RO-negative and were positively selected for CCR7, with terminally differentiated effector memory CD45RA+ cells excluded. The study drew its donors from healthy HIV-negative adults without recent acute infections or vaccinations. The entry originates in a study of shared clonotypes between healthy human individuals. The germline V gene encodes CDR1 LGHNA and CDR2 YNFKEQ. V was shortened by 1 base and J by 1 base, with 7 bases between the two germline ends. The CDR3 is made up of 14 amino acids. Measured with immunoSEQ multiplex PCR; TCRdb has only the in-frame clones, and not every one. The data show about 1.9 million clones, with just over 90% seen just once and approximately 1.7% held by the top ten.

The rearrangement joins TRBV4-2 to TRBJ1-1; D not resolved. This TCR was recovered from a man aged 18-30 years in good health. Some clones in this sample may be carry-over from other donors' samples. The sample comprised naive CD8+ T cells from PBMCs. As DNA, the CDR3 is TGTGCCAGCAGCCAAGTTGGCGGGAACACTGAAGCTTTCTTT. This gives the protein CASSQVGGNTEAFF.